The following is a T cell receptor (beta chain) sequence with its context. This sample was taken from a study of technical replicates of blood from a handful of donors. The CDR3 length is 18 residues. Germline CDR1 reads SGHTA; CDR2 reads FQGNSA. V trimming: 4 bases; J trimming: 2 bases; junction bases outside the gene matches: 12. Profiling relied on immunoSEQ multiplex PCR, and the TCRdb table lists in-frame clones only, not all of them. The repertoire consists of tens of thousands of clones, with approximately 90% occurring once and the leading ten covering 0.41%. This sequence originates from a human donor in good health. The V and J genes are TRBV7-2 and TRBJ2-7; 12 bases are a match to TRBD2. The sequenced material came from T cells isolated from PBMCs. The CDR3 DNA reads TGTGCCAGCAGCTCCTTCCTAGCGGGAGGGCCGGGGGCCTACGAGCAGTACTTC. This translates into CASSSFLAGGPGAYEQYF.